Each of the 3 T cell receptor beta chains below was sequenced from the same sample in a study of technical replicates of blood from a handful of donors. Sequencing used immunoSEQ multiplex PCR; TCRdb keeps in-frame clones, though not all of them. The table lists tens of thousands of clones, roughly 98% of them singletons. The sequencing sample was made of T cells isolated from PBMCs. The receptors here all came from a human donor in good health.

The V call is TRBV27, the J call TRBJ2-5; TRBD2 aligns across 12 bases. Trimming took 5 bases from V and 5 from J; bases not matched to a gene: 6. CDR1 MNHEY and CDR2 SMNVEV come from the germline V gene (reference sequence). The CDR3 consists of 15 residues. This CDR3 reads CASSPTSGGRETQYF. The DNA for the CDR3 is TGTGCCAGCAGTCCGACTAGCGGGGGACGGGAGACCCAGTACTTC.

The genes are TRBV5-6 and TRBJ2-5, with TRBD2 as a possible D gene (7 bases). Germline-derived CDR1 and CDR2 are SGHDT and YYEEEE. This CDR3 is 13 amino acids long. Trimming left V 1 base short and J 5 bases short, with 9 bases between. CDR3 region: CASSLRGAETQYF. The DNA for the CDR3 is TGTGCCAGCAGCTTGCGGGGGGCGGAGACCCAGTACTTC.

For the CDR3, the DNA is TGCGCCAGCAGCTTGGGCACCGCAGACATCGGCAATCAGCCCCAGCATTTT. Its translation: CASSLGTADIGNQPQHF. V is TRBV5-1 and J is TRBJ1-5; D gene ambiguous. With 0 bases removed from V and 2 bases from J, the gap between germline ends came to 15 bases. This CDR3 is built from 17 residues. Looked up from germline, CDR1 is SGHRS and CDR2 is YFSETQ.